Only a few counts were recorded for the clone carrying this T cell receptor beta chain. Its antigen is undetermined. Trimming left V 4 bases short and J 6 bases short, with 14 bases between. This CDR3 comprises 14 residues. CDR1 and CDR2 (germline): MNHEY, SVGAGI. These data are taken from a study of beta chain features in type 1 diabetes. About the study: There were some 98 million sorted cells examined across all samples. Findings and limits, study-wide: A possible short-template PCR bias applies equally to patients and controls. Across all four CD4+ subsets, people with type 1 diabetes showed modestly shorter TCRB CDR3s. The naive, central memory and Treg TCRB repertoires looked more alike in patients than they did in healthy donors.

The whole isolated RNA underwent reverse transcription, so sequencing captured expressed TCRB transcripts. TCRdb's table, derived via immunoSEQ multiplex PCR, lists solely in-frame clones and lacks some. The sample lists around 300,000 clones, under 8.5% seen once, with about 0.93% in the top ten. The specimen sequenced was central memory CD4+ T cells from blood. V usage is TRBV6-5 and J usage is TRBJ2-3, with no clear D. The sequence came from a woman between 18 and 29 years old in good health. CDR3 DNA: TGTGCCAGCAGTTTCCGACGGAATGGGGATACGCAGTATTTT. Translated, it gives CASSFRRNGDTQYF.